The rows below give T cell receptor beta chains drawn from one sample of a study of T cell repertoires in cytomegalovirus infection. These receptors lack a known antigen. TCRdb re-analysed the reads in MiXCR, keeping a single row per CDR3 protein. The table lists around 230,000 distinct CDR3 sequences, about 40% of them singletons. Here the sequenced sample was CD8+ T cells from cultured PBMCs, taken from culture after CMV antigen stimulation. These receptors were obtained from a human donor in good health (CMV status not recorded). Some clones in this sample may be carry-over from other donors' samples. The CDR3 runs from the conserved cysteine through the conserved F or W. A D gene is named only where the DNA matches it firmly. Only some rows state a clone size, as once, few, many or a class for expanded clones.

j_call,v_call,clone_size,d_call,cdr3_aa,cdr3_nt
TRBJ1-1,TRBV3-1,NA,TRBD1,CASSGGRGFLEAFF,TGTGCCAGCAGCGGGGGCAGGGGGTTTCTTGAAGCTTTCTTT
TRBJ2-7,TRBV10-3,NA,TRBD1,CAISEFPGTGNYEQYF,TGTGCCATCAGTGAGTTCCCTGGGACAGGGAACTACGAGCAGTACTTC
TRBJ2-7,TRBV28,once,NA,CASSLHRELHYEQYF,TGTGCCAGCAGTCTCCACAGAGAACTACACTACGAGCAGTACTTC
TRBJ2-3,TRBV12-3/TRBV12-4,NA,TRBD1,CASSLGQNTQYF,TGTGCCAGCAGTTTGGGACAGAATACGCAGTATTTT
TRBJ1-6,TRBV7-6,NA,NA,CASSPIGRSYNSPLHF,TGTGCCAGCAGCCCCATCGGACGCTCCTATAATTCACCCCTCCACTTT
TRBJ2-2,TRBV5-1,NA,NA,CASSLGPRELFF,TGCGCCAGCAGCTTGGGCCCACGGGAGCTGTTTTTT
TRBJ2-1,TRBV7-8,NA,TRBD2,CASSPGLAGGSYNEQFF,TGTGCCAGCAGCCCGGGACTAGCGGGGGGTTCCTACAATGAGCAGTTCTTC
TRBJ2-7,TRBV5-5,NA,NA,CASSLLEGRNEQYF,TGTGCCAGCAGCTTGCTGGAGGGACGGAACGAGCAGTACTTC
TRBJ1-6,TRBV27,NA,NA,CASSSTPGGPYNSPLHF,TGTGCCAGCAGTTCAACCCCTGGGGGGCCGTATAATTCACCCCTCCACTTT
TRBJ1-1,TRBV29-1,NA,NA,CSVGREYTEAFF,TGCAGCGTTGGCAGGGAGTACACTGAAGCTTTCTTT
TRBJ1-1,TRBV10-3,NA,NA,CAISESGGGEAFF,TGTGCCATCAGTGAGTCTGGAGGGGGGGAAGCTTTCTTT
TRBJ1-2,TRBV28,NA,TRBD1,CASSSTGVLYGYTF,TGTGCCAGCAGTTCGACAGGGGTCCTGTATGGCTACACCTTC
TRBJ2-2,TRBV7-8,few,NA,CASSPIRYTGELFF,TGTGCCAGCAGCCCAATACGATACACCGGGGAGCTGTTTTTT
TRBJ2-3,TRBV11-2,few,NA,CASSPRDDTQYF,TGTGCCAGCAGCCCGAGGGACGATACGCAGTATTTT
TRBJ2-1,TRBV19,NA,TRBD2,CASTMSQRGYNEQFF,TGTGCCAGTACCATGAGCCAGCGGGGGTACAATGAGCAGTTCTTC
TRBJ2-1,TRBV5-4,NA,NA,CASSLEEGWGGGKFF,TGTGCCAGCAGCTTGGAGGAAGGGTGGGGCGGAGGAAAGTTCTTC
TRBJ2-5,TRBV13,NA,NA,CASSFSLGETQYF,TGTGCCAGCAGCTTTTCATTGGGAGAGACCCAGTACTTC
TRBJ2-1,TRBV11-2,many,NA,CASSPRGIFYNEQFF,TGTGCCAGCAGCCCGAGAGGAATTTTCTACAATGAGCAGTTCTTC
TRBJ2-7,TRBV7-8,NA,TRBD2,CASSLVSGRAVPIYEQYF,TGTGCCAGCAGCTTAGTTAGCGGGAGGGCCGTGCCAATCTACGAGCAGTACTTC
TRBJ2-1,TRBV7-8,few,NA,CASSPPTGVTYNEQFF,TGTGCCAGCAGCCCCCCCACGGGAGTAACCTACAATGAGCAGTTCTTC
TRBJ1-1,TRBV5-1,many,NA,CASSLAPPGTNTEAFF,TGCGCCAGCAGCTTGGCCCCACCAGGAACGAACACTGAAGCTTTCTTT
TRBJ2-1,TRBV28,NA,NA,CASSPNPGSNEQFF,TGTGCCAGCAGTCCGAACCCGGGGTCCAATGAGCAGTTCTTC
TRBJ2-7,TRBV6-6,NA,TRBD1,CASSYSDRGQKEGSPYEQYF,TGTGCCAGCAGTTATTCAGACAGGGGTCAGAAAGAGGGGTCGCCCTACGAGCAGTACTTC
TRBJ2-5,TRBV24-1,few,NA,CATSDLNSQQETQYF,TGTGCCACCAGTGATTTGAACAGCCAGCAAGAGACCCAGTACTTC
TRBJ1-1,TRBV29-1,NA,NA,CSVDSSQGTEAFF,TGCAGCGTTGATTCGTCCCAGGGCACTGAAGCTTTCTTT
TRBJ1-4,TRBV7-8,NA,NA,CASSLARVDRNEKLFF,TGTGCCAGCAGCTTAGCGCGTGTGGACCGAAATGAAAAACTGTTTTTT
TRBJ1-1,TRBV7-9,few,TRBD1,CASSPSHRGVPLGTEAFF,TGTGCCAGCAGCCCGTCCCACAGGGGAGTCCCCCTGGGGACTGAAGCTTTCTTT
TRBJ1-1,TRBV12-3/TRBV12-4,once,NA,CASSFTRGNTEAFF,TGTGCCAGCAGTTTTACTAGGGGTAACACTGAAGCTTTCTTT
TRBJ2-7,TRBV19,NA,TRBD2,CASSMTSGSLYEQYF,TGTGCCAGTAGTATGACTAGCGGGAGTTTATACGAGCAGTACTTC
TRBJ2-3,TRBV27,NA,NA,CASSSWAGDTQYF,TGTGCCAGCAGTTCCTGGGCGGGAGATACGCAGTATTTT
TRBJ2-3,TRBV27,few,NA,CASSFKTSRTDTQYF,TGTGCCAGCAGTTTTAAGACTTCACGCACAGATACGCAGTATTTT
TRBJ2-1,TRBV6-8,NA,NA,CASSYSSRNNEQFF,TGTGCCAGCAGTTACTCGAGCAGAAACAATGAGCAGTTCTTC
TRBJ1-2,TRBV12-3/TRBV12-4,few,NA,CLDYGYTF,TGTCTGGACTATGGCTACACCTTC
TRBJ1-2,TRBV7-9,many,TRBD1,CASSLLLRQGRYGYTF,TGTGCCAGCAGCTTACTCCTCAGACAGGGGCGATATGGCTACACCTTC
TRBJ2-5,TRBV11-1,few,TRBD1,CASSPRDSGETQYF,TGTGCCAGCAGCCCAAGGGACAGTGGGGAGACCCAGTACTTC
TRBJ2-1,TRBV29-1,NA,NA,CSVPWGYNEPFF,TGCAGCGTCCCTTGGGGGTACAATGAGCCGTTCTTC
TRBJ1-5,TRBV19,few,NA,CASSPTRDFLGRGNQPQHF,TGTGCCAGTAGTCCTACCCGGGACTTCCTGGGAAGGGGCAATCAGCCCCAGCATTTT
TRBJ1-3,TRBV19,NA,NA,CASSIKRGNTIYF,TGTGCCAGTAGTATAAAACGAGGAAACACCATATATTTT
TRBJ2-1,TRBV28,few,NA,CASSLEGAGTGVTVGSYNEQFF,TGTGCCAGCAGTTTAGAGGGGGCAGGAACGGGAGTGACCGTTGGCTCCTACAATGAGCAGTTCTTC
TRBJ2-4,TRBV27,NA,NA,CASSLSVAKNIQYF,TGTGCCAGCAGTTTAAGTGTAGCCAAAAACATTCAGTACTTC
TRBJ2-3,TRBV12-3/TRBV12-4,many,TRBD2,CASTSGTRFLRDTQYF,TGTGCCAGCACCTCGGGGACTAGATTCTTGAGGGATACGCAGTATTTT
TRBJ2-3,TRBV7-8,many,TRBD2,CASTPYRLLAGADTDTQYF,TGTGCCAGCACCCCCTATCGCCTATTAGCGGGGGCTGACACAGATACGCAGTATTTT
TRBJ2-7,TRBV7-8,NA,NA,CASSKRQSYEQYF,TGTGCCAGCAGCAAGAGACAGTCCTACGAGCAGTACTTC
TRBJ2-3,TRBV7-2,many,NA,CASTSGYSASTDTQYF,TGTGCCAGCACCTCAGGGTACTCGGCGTCCACAGATACGCAGTATTTT
TRBJ2-1,TRBV28,NA,NA,CASSLGGEVNEQFF,TGTGCCAGCAGTTTAGGAGGTGAGGTGAATGAGCAGTTCTTC
TRBJ2-2,TRBV12-3/TRBV12-4,few,NA,CASRPTPGHTNTGELFF,TGTGCCAGCAGACCAACTCCGGGACACACGAACACCGGGGAGCTGTTTTTT
TRBJ2-7,TRBV6-5,NA,TRBD2,CASSSPGGNRYEQYF,TGTGCCAGCAGTTCCCCGGGGGGAAATAGATACGAGCAGTACTTC
TRBJ2-1,TRBV3-1,NA,NA,CASSQDGGSWYNEQFF,TGTGCCAGCAGCCAAGATGGAGGGAGTTGGTACAATGAGCAGTTCTTC
TRBJ2-1,TRBV27,NA,TRBD1,CASSSGGQGARKQFF,TGTGCCAGCAGTTCCGGCGGACAGGGGGCTCGTAAGCAGTTCTTC
TRBJ2-4,TRBV4-1,NA,TRBD2,CASSPSASGGNIQYF,TGCGCCAGCAGCCCGTCTGCTAGCGGGGGAAACATTCAGTACTTC
TRBJ2-1,TRBV2,few,TRBD2,CASSELGGGPHNEQFF,TGTGCCAGCAGTGAGCTTGGGGGAGGGCCCCACAATGAGCAGTTCTTC
TRBJ2-7,TRBV19,NA,TRBD1,CASSARSTGVAYEQYF,TGTGCCAGTAGTGCCAGGTCGACAGGGGTAGCCTACGAGCAGTACTTC
TRBJ1-5,TRBV29-1,NA,NA,CSVARNSNQPQHF,TGCAGCGTTGCCCGTAATAGCAATCAGCCCCAGCATTTT
TRBJ2-7,TRBV12-3/TRBV12-4,many,NA,CASSLGVEQYF,TGTGCCAGCAGTTTGGGGGTCGAGCAGTACTTC
TRBJ2-3,TRBV7-2,few,TRBD2,CASSFELAGVDTQYF,TGTGCCAGCAGCTTCGAACTAGCGGGTGTAGATACGCAGTATTTT
TRBJ2-3,TRBV11-1,NA,NA,CASSTDWMRADTQYF,TGTGCCAGCAGCACCGATTGGATGAGGGCAGATACGCAGTATTTT
TRBJ2-1,TRBV7-2,NA,NA,CASSLGLANYNEQFF,TGTGCCAGCAGCTTAGGGTTAGCGAACTACAATGAGCAGTTCTTC